Listed here is a single T cell receptor (beta chain). The clone's antigen remains unknown. Base quality data are lacking; no much larger clone is found one base away. This specimen comes from a study of blood T cell repertoires in COVID-19 (dated by TCRdb to the early 2020s). In the study overall: The collaborator samples originated in the United States, Italy and Spain and spanned the acute and convalescent phases of COVID-19. The material from the prospective study consisted of cDNA or gDNA derived from T cells, B-cell-depleted T cells, or PBMCs. Deeply sampled blood TCRbeta repertoires from subjects exposed to, actively infected with, or recovered from COVID-19 were included in the dataset. A freely available public database, intended as a resource for researchers studying the immune response to SARS-CoV-2, is where the repertoires were released. Samples came from the ongoing ImmuneRACE study (first 160 participants) plus 1,254 subjects from 6 global collaborators. A de-identified subject ID, COVID-19 status, age in years and sex were almost always included in the sample metadata. Where available, HLA class I and class II types were obtained from metadata supplied by the sample provider rather than from assay-based typing.

What the authors observed across the whole study: How much clinical and demographic metadata was included differed by source and by participant, and the metadata was provided uncurated.

From the germline V gene, CDR1 is SGHVS and CDR2 is FNYEAQ. Spanning cysteine to phenylalanine, the CDR3 consists of 15 amino acids. Of the read, only the CDR3 DNA is kept; its 45 bases are in frame from base 1. V was cut back by 5 bases and J by 3 bases, leaving a gap of 17 bases between them. TCRbeta CDR3 regions were amplified from genomic DNA using the immunoSEQ Assay, a bias-controlled multiplex PCR. Regarding the original processing steps: Within the assay, amplification of reference gene primers was used to estimate how many nucleated cells each sample contained. To quantify the absolute abundance of each unique TCRbeta CDR3 rearrangement, sequence reads were collapsed and filtered. For each sample, productive Simpson clonality was calculated by taking the square root of Simpson's diversity index across productive rearrangements. This is the immuneACCESS table as TCRdb keeps it, with only in-frame sequences that have V and J called. A part of the clones is gone; compared with another copy, unresolved V genes explain less than half, and the rest is unexplained. From that table come the V and J calls and clone size; the DNA was used to work out D and trimming. This sample lists 120,000 to 150,000 clones; about four fifths were detected once. Of the sample, roughly 1.5% is held by the ten largest clones.

Collaborating institutions collected whole blood in K2EDTA tubes following their own protocols. For TCRbeta analysis, collaborator samples were shipped as frozen whole blood, as isolated PBMCs, or as DNA extracted from either sample type. The receptor comes from a human donor in a cohort sampled during active COVID-19. Sequenced material: peripheral blood. The chain employs TRBV7-6 and TRBJ2-7, with the D gene not clear enough to name. The sequenced DNA is TGTGCCAGCAGCCCCACAATCAGAAACCGCTACGAGCAGTACTTC. Its product reads: CASSPTIRNRYEQYF.